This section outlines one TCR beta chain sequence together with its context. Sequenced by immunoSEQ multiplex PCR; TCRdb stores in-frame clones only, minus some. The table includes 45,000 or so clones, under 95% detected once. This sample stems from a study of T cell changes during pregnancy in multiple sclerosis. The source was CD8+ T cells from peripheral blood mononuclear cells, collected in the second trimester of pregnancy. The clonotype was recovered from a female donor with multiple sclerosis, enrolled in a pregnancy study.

CDR3: CASRRTGPQDEQYF. CDR3 nucleotides: TGTGCCAGCAGGCGGACAGGGCCCCAGGACGAGCAGTACTTC. V and J are TRBV13 and TRBJ2-7; 8 positions agree with TRBD1. V gave up 6 bases and J gave up 5 bases; unmatched junction bases: 9. CDR3 length equals 14 residues. Germline CDR1 is PRHDT and CDR2 is FYEKMQ (reference sequence).